These 15 T cell receptor beta chains were all obtained from the same sample, sequenced in a study of blood T cell repertoires in COVID-19. The assay was immunoSEQ multiplex PCR, and TCRdb's table has in-frame clones only and misses some. Of about 480,000 clones listed, approximately 92% are singletons. The sequencing input was peripheral blood. These receptors were taken from a man aged 18 to 29 with COVID-19, enrolled during active disease.

V gene TRBV3-1 (or the pseudogene TRBV3-2) combines with J gene TRBJ1-2; 7 bases match TRBD1. This CDR3 has 14 amino acids. V shed 5 bases and J 6 bases; nucleotides not matched to a gene: 9. Germline V lookup: CDR1 LGHDT, CDR2 YNNKEL (reference sequence). The CDR3 protein is CASSAQQGIHGYTF. The DNA for the CDR3 is TGTGCCAGCAGCGCCCAACAGGGGATCCATGGCTACACCTTC.

The J gene is TRBJ2-5, the V gene TRBV3-1 (or the pseudogene TRBV3-2); tentative D call: TRBD2 (5 bases). Germline V CDR1 and CDR2: LGHDT, YNNKEL (reference sequence). V gave up 2 bases and J gave up 4 bases, with 17 bases separating them. This CDR3 has 16 residues. The CDR3 sequence is CASSQPGRTARETQYF. CDR3 DNA: TGTGCCAGCAGCCAACCCGGTCGGACTGCCCGAGAGACCCAGTACTTC.

The chain recombines TRBV27 with TRBJ1-2; tentative D call: TRBD1 (6 bases). Germline-derived CDR1 and CDR2 are MNHEY and SMNVEV (reference sequence). CDR3 length equals 14 residues. V lost 5 bases, J lost 2 bases, and 12 bases lay in between. In DNA, the CDR3 is TGTGCCAGCAGTCCGACAGGAACCAACTATGGCTACACCTTC. It yields the protein CASSPTGTNYGYTF.

The rearrangement uses TRBV7-6 and TRBJ2-2; TRBD2 matches at 7 bases. The germline CDR1 and CDR2 sequences are SGHVS and FNYEAQ. The CDR3 has 17 residues. V was pared by 6 bases and J by 4 bases, with 14 bases of the junction left unmatched. This chain's CDR3 is CASSIIWAGAGTGELFF. In DNA form, the CDR3 reads TGTGCCAGCAGTATAATTTGGGCGGGAGCGGGCACCGGGGAGCTGTTTTTT.

V and J are TRBV19 and TRBJ1-3, with 7 bases fitting TRBD1. V lost 5 bases, J lost 4 bases, and 5 bases stayed unmatched. Germline assignment: CDR1 LNHDA and CDR2 SQIVND (reference sequence). The CDR3 loop spans 14 amino acids. CDR3 residues: CASSPDRVGNTIYF. The CDR3 bases are TGTGCCAGTAGTCCCGACAGGGTCGGAAACACCATATATTTT.

The chain has TRBV15 and TRBJ2-7; 7 positions match TRBD2. Germline loops: CDR1 LNHNV, CDR2 YYDKDF (reference sequence). With 4 bases clipped from V and 3 bases from J, the junction kept 3 bases outside the gene matches. The CDR3 sequence is 13 residues long. The CDR3 region is CATSIKRDYEQYF. The CDR3 coding sequence is TGTGCCACCAGCATCAAGCGGGACTACGAGCAGTACTTC.

J is TRBJ1-5 and V is TRBV7-6, with 7 bases lining up with TRBD1. CDR3 length: 16 residues. The germline CDR1 and CDR2 sequences are SGHVS and FNYEAQ. Trimming took 2 bases from V and 3 from J; bases not matched to a gene: 7. The CDR3 DNA reads TGTGCCAGCAGCTTACTAGCAGGGGGATACAATCAGCCCCAGCATTTT. It translates to CASSLLAGGYNQPQHF.

V is TRBV5-1 and J is TRBJ2-5, with 7 bases aligning to TRBD1. The germline gives CDR1 SGHRS, CDR2 YFSETQ. This CDR3 has 15 amino acids. With V trimmed by 4 bases and J by 5 bases, 11 bases remained unmatched. The DNA of the CDR3 is TGCGCCAGCAGCGTCGGGACAGTCGGAGGTGAGACCCAGTACTTC. Translation gives CASSVGTVGGETQYF.

This clone was recorded a few times. CDR3 sequence (DNA): TGTGCCAGCAGCCTATACGTTAGCGGGGGCCATGTCGAGCAGTACTTC. Translating gives CASSLYVSGGHVEQYF. The V and J genes are TRBV7-9 and TRBJ2-7, with 9 bases identical to TRBD2. CDR1 and CDR2 from the germline V gene are SEHNR and FQNEAQ (reference sequence). Trimming removed 5 bases from V and 6 bases from J; junction bases left unmatched: 14. The length of the CDR3 is 16 residues.

This clone was counted once. The CDR3 loop reads CASSQEGQGNDGYTF. DNA for the CDR3: TGTGCCAGCAGCCAAGAGGGACAGGGAAATGATGGCTACACCTTC. The V and J genes are TRBV3-1 (or the pseudogene TRBV3-2) and TRBJ1-2, with 9 nucleotides matching TRBD1. V lost 0 bases to trimming and J lost 6 bases; unmatched junction nucleotides: 5. CDR3 size: 15 residues. Germline-derived CDR1 and CDR2 are LGHDT and YNNKEL (reference sequence).

The chain carries TRBV6-5 and TRBJ1-6; 8 nucleotides line up with TRBD1. V was clipped by 7 bases and J by 6 bases; unmatched bases: 5. The CDR3 is 14 amino acids. Germline V gene lookup returns CDR1 MNHEY and CDR2 SVGAGI. CDR3 region: CASKTDRGNSPLHF. The CDR3 DNA reads as TGTGCCAGCAAGACCGACAGGGGTAATTCACCCCTCCACTTT.

This clone was observed a single time. CDR3 region: CASSQAGVGNTIYF. The DNA for the CDR3 is TGTGCCAGCAGCCAAGCAGGGGTTGGAAACACCATATATTTT. The J gene is TRBJ1-3, the V gene TRBV4-2, with D possibly TRBD1 on 6 matching bases. The V end was cut by 1 base, the J end by 3 bases, with 7 bases between. The CDR3 is 14 residues long. In germline, CDR1 is LGHNA, CDR2 YNFKEQ.

The chain recombines TRBV11-2 with TRBJ2-7; D call uncertain. V was pared by 5 bases and J by 2 bases, with 13 bases between. The germline CDR1 and CDR2 sequences are SGHAT and FQNNGV. The CDR3 has 14 amino acids. In nucleotides, the CDR3 is TGTGCCAGCAGCGCCTTTGGCGGAGCCTACGAGCAGTACTTC. This codes for CASSAFGGAYEQYF.

V and J are TRBV24-1 and TRBJ2-1; D perhaps matches TRBD1 (6 bases). CDR1 is KGHDR, CDR2 SFDVKD, per germline. V was cut by 3 bases and J by 0 bases, with 11 bases left in between. This CDR3 has 16 residues. CDR3 bases: TGTGCCACCAGTGATGGGGGCCAGAGCTCCTACAATGAGCAGTTCTTC. Its protein is CATSDGGQSSYNEQFF.

The chain couples TRBV5-1 to TRBJ2-3; 9 nucleotides agree with TRBD2. Germline loops: CDR1 SGHRS, CDR2 YFSETQ. The CDR3 consists of 17 residues. V lost 0 bases to trimming and J lost 1 base; unmatched junction nucleotides: 6. As DNA, the CDR3 is TGCGCCAGCAGCTTGGTTGTTGCGGGAGGGGGCACAGATACGCAGTATTTT. This sequence encodes CASSLVVAGGGTDTQYF.